This T cell receptor (beta chain) was documented in a study of blood T cell repertoires in COVID-19 (TCRdb year 2020). For context, the study as a whole: The collaborator samples originated in the United States, Italy and Spain and spanned the acute and convalescent phases of COVID-19. The repertoires were released in a freely available public database intended as a resource for research on the immune response to SARS-CoV-2. Subjects who had been exposed to COVID-19, were actively infected with it, or had recovered from it provided the deeply sampled blood TCRbeta repertoires that made up the dataset. Where available, HLA class I and class II types were obtained from metadata supplied by the sample provider rather than from assay-based typing. The prospective study material was composed of cDNA or gDNA derived from T cells, B-cell-depleted T cells, or PBMCs. The samples were drawn from the first 160 participants of the ongoing ImmuneRACE study and from 950 to 1,500 subjects provided by 6 global collaborators. A de-identified subject ID, COVID-19 status, age in years and sex were almost always included in the sample metadata. Results and caveats for the whole study, not just this receptor: How much clinical and demographic metadata was included differed by source and by participant, and the metadata was provided uncurated.

Collaborating institutions collected whole blood in K2EDTA tubes following their own protocols. For TCRbeta analysis, collaborators shipped samples in one of three forms: frozen whole blood, isolated PBMCs, or DNA extracted from either of those sample types. The immunoSEQ Assay, a bias-controlled multiplex PCR, was used to amplify TCRbeta CDR3 regions from genomic DNA. Per the source publication's procedure: The number of nucleated cells in each sample was estimated from the amplification of reference gene primers within the assay. To quantify the absolute abundance of each unique TCRbeta CDR3 rearrangement, sequence reads were collapsed and filtered. For each sample, productive Simpson clonality was calculated as the square root of Simpson's diversity index over productive rearrangements. TCRdb obtained this table from immuneACCESS and retained in-frame rearrangements with V and J assigned. These tables miss some clones; where compared with another copy, unresolved V genes account for less than half of the shortfall, and the remainder is unexplained. That table supplies the V and J calls and clone size; D and trimming were determined from the DNA. The sample table holds about 87,000 clones, of which approximately 89% were seen once. 11% of the sample is taken by the ten largest.

This clone was counted only a few times. The clone's antigen remains unknown. Base qualities are not recorded, but no much larger clone differs from it by a single base. The sample was peripheral blood. The clonotype comes from a man older than 75 with acute or convalescent COVID-19.

The nucleotide sequence is TGTGCCAGCAGCCGGGCGGGTAACTATGGCTACACCTTC. Its protein reads: CASSRAGNYGYTF. Recombination linked TRBV6-5 to TRBJ1-2, with the D gene call left open. CDR1 and CDR2 (MNHEY, SVGAGI) derive from the germline V gene. The CDR3, cysteine through phenylalanine, is 13 amino acids long. Solely the CDR3 DNA is kept, with 39 bases framed from the first base. The V end loses 6 bases and the J end loses 1 base, and a stretch of 9 bases separates them.